This TCR beta chain is from a study of CD8+CD57+ T cells in acquired aplastic anemia. The study's findings and limits: Patient and control CD8+ Simpson's diversity was not significantly different.

It was genomic DNA that served as the template for profiling TCR beta VDJ and CDR3. TCRdb processed the reads anew with MiXCR; each CDR3 protein has one entry. The sample has hundreds of thousands of distinct CDR3 sequences, less than 35% seen once. By flow cytometry, patients selected for sequencing had shown an expansion of CD8+CD57+ cells. Receipt of therapy had not occurred in any patient by the time of blood sampling. The CDR3 totals 14 residues. CDR1 SGHTA and CDR2 FQGNSA come from the germline V gene. Unmatched junction bases numbered 4, after V lost 6 bases and J lost 6 bases. Concerning this clonotype: Its cognate antigen is unknown.

This chain uses TRBV7-2 with TRBJ1-6; 8 bases map to TRBD1. Sequencing was carried out using sorted CD4+, CD8+, or CD8+CD57+ T cells (not recorded which) from PBMCs. The receptor was isolated from a human donor with aplastic anemia. This CDR3 reads CASRWGTGNSPLHF. The CDR3 DNA is TGTGCCAGCAGATGGGGGACAGGTAATTCACCCCTCCACTTT.